The 15 T cell receptor beta chains below all came from one sample that was sequenced in a study of T cells expressing NK-cell markers. TCRdb re-analyzed the 5' RACE reads; it lists each CDR3 protein once, without DNA. The ten most abundant clones cover under 6.5% of a sample with a few hundred thousand distinct CDR3 sequences. Sequenced: blood T cells: a sorted CD56 or NKG2C T cell subset, CD4+ or CD8+ T cells, or bulk PBMC T cells (not recorded which). The receptors were gathered from a man aged 18-70 years in good health.

This chain uses TRBV11-2 with TRBJ2-5; with no DNA, the TCRdb D assignment of TRBD2 cannot be verified. The CDR3 is 18 residues long. The germline V gene has CDR1 SGHAT and CDR2 FQNNGV. The CDR3 region is CASSLEVSGGAFQETQYF.

The V call is TRBV5-1, the J call TRBJ2-2; TCRdb's D call, TRBD1, is unchecked because there is no DNA. The CDR3 extends over 15 amino acids. Germline V gene data show CDR1 as SGHRS and CDR2 as YFSETQ. CDR3 protein: CASRMSQGNTGELFF.

The V call is TRBV29-1, the J call TRBJ2-3; TCRdb picks TRBD2, but there is no DNA to check that call. Germline loops: CDR1 SQVTM, CDR2 ANQGSEA. The CDR3 totals 16 residues. The CDR3 protein is CSVERASGASTDTQYF.

The V gene is TRBV18, the J gene TRBJ1-2. The CDR3 spans 14 residues. In germline, CDR1 is KGHSH, CDR2 LQKENI. The CDR3 is CASSPPGPDYGYTF.

The genes are TRBV6-5 and TRBJ2-3; TCRdb reports TRBD2, a call that lacks DNA to check it against. The CDR3 is 17 residues long. Germline V gene data show CDR1 as MNHEY and CDR2 as SVGAGI. The chain's CDR3 is CASRLLSGGRSTDTQYF.

The chain couples TRBV19 to TRBJ1-1; TCRdb gives TRBD1 as the D gene, but with no DNA this cannot be confirmed. The CDR3 is 19 amino acids. The germline CDR1 and CDR2 sequences are LNHDA and SQIVND (reference sequence). This CDR3 is CASSSLDRRTQGMNTEAFF. Looking up the rest from reference TRBV19 and TRBJ1-1 gives the full variable domain: DGGITQSPKYLFRKEGQNVTLSCEQNLNHDAMYWYRQDPGQGLRLIYYSQIVNDFQKGDIAEGYSVSREKKESFPLTVTSAQKNPTAFYLCASSSLDRRTQGMNTEAFFGQGTRLTVV.

The rearrangement uses TRBV3-1 and TRBJ2-5; there is no DNA to check the TCRdb D call of TRBD2. CDR3 length: 14 residues. Germline V CDR1 and CDR2: LGHDT, YNNKEL (reference sequence). The chain's CDR3 is CASSDSGGGGTQYF.

This rearrangement joins TRBV18 to TRBJ1-2; absent DNA, TCRdb's TRBD1 call cannot be checked. CDR3 length equals 16 residues. Germline V gene lookup returns CDR1 KGHSH and CDR2 LQKENI. CDR3 region: CASSPLAGGANYGYTF.

The chain couples TRBV2 to TRBJ2-2; the D call of TRBD1 rests on TCRdb alone, since no DNA is present to check it. Germline V lookup: CDR1 SNHLY, CDR2 FYNNEI. This CDR3 spans 14 amino acids. This chain's CDR3 is CASSGQGAAGELFF.

The V and J genes are TRBV6-1 and TRBJ2-2; TCRdb names TRBD2, which stays unverified in the absence of DNA. Germline V gene data show CDR1 as MNHNS and CDR2 as SASEGT. The CDR3 has 16 residues. The CDR3 sequence: CASSMGGGANTGELFF.

V gene TRBV7-9 combines with J gene TRBJ2-3; TCRdb calls TRBD1, which cannot be checked without DNA. This CDR3 has 15 amino acids. Germline-derived CDR1 and CDR2 are SEHNR and FQNEAQ (reference sequence). CDR3 in amino acids: CASSLIQGRTDTQYF.

The chain is built from TRBV10-2 and TRBJ2-3. In germline, CDR1 is WSHSY, CDR2 SAAADI. The CDR3 consists of 11 residues. The CDR3 loop reads CASGNIQNQYF.

The chain is built from TRBV7-8 and TRBJ1-6; TCRdb indicates TRBD1, and absent DNA this call remains unverified. This CDR3 contains 15 residues. CDR1 SGHVS and CDR2 FQNEAQ come from the germline V gene. Here the CDR3 reads CASSLGQAYNSPLHF.

This CDR3 reads CSSQRTGKETQYF. The chain carries TRBV29-1 and TRBJ2-5; with no DNA, the TCRdb D assignment of TRBD1 cannot be verified. This CDR3 spans 13 amino acids. In germline, CDR1 is SQVTM, CDR2 ANQGSEA.

The rearrangement joins TRBV13 to TRBJ2-7; TCRdb selects TRBD1, and the lack of DNA leaves this call unchecked. Per germline, CDR1 PRHDT and CDR2 FYEKMQ (reference sequence). This CDR3 is built from 14 residues. CDR3 sequence reads: CASTIRDSRYEQYF. The entire variable domain, with the rest obtained from reference TRBV13 and TRBJ2-7, is as follows: AAGVIQSPRHLIKEKRETATLKCYPIPRHDTVYWYQQGPGQDPQFLISFYEKMQSDKGSIPDRFSAQQFSDYHSELNMSSLELGDSALYFCASTIRDSRYEQYFGPGTRLTVT.